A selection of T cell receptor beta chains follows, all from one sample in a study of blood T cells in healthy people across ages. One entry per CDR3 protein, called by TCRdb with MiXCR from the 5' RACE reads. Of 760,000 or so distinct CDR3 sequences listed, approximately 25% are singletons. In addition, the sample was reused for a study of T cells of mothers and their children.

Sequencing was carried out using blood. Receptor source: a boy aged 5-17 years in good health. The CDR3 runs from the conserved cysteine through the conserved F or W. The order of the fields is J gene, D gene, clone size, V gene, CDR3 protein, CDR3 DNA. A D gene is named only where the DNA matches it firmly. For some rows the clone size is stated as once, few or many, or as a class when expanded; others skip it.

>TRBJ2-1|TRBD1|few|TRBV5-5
CASSPRQGVDGEQFF
TGTGCCAGCAGCCCCCGACAGGGGGTGGATGGTGAGCAGTTCTTC
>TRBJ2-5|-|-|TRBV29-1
CSAGDSKETQYF
TGCAGCGCTGGGGACTCAAAAGAGACCCAGTACTTC
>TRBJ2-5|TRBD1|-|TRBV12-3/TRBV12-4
CASSQGAPFQETQYF
TGTGCCAGCAGCCAGGGGGCCCCCTTCCAGGAGACCCAGTACTTC
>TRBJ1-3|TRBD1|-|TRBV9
CASSATGDGNTIYF
TGTGCCAGCAGCGCCACAGGGGATGGAAACACCATATATTTT
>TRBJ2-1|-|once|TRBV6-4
CASSECRFISNLDEQFF
TGTGCCAGCAGTGAATGTAGGTTCATATCTAACCTAGATGAGCAGTTCTTC
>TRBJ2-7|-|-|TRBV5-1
CASSLTETYEQYF
TGCGCCAGCAGCTTGACAGAAACCTACGAGCAGTACTTC
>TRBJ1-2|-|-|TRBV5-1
CASSLKAATESYTF
TGCGCCAGCAGCTTGAAGGCGGCTACTGAAAGCTACACCTTC
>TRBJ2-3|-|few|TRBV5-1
CASSYDKSTDTQYF
TGCGCCAGCAGCTACGACAAGAGCACAGATACGCAGTATTTT
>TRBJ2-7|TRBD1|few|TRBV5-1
CASSSGQPLSEQYF
TGCGCCAGCAGCTCGGGACAGCCGCTCAGCGAGCAGTACTTC
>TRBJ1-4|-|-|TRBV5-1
CASSPGPTTNEKLFF
TGCGCCAGCAGCCCCGGGCCCACAACTAATGAAAAACTGTTTTTT
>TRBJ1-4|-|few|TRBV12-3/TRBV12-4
CATRGPWDEKLFF
TGTGCCACCCGGGGGCCCTGGGATGAAAAACTGTTTTTT
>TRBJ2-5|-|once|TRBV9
CASSVAGTSQETQYF
TGTGCCAGCAGCGTAGCCGGGACATCCCAAGAGACCCAGTACTTC
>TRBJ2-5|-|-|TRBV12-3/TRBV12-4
CASSLFGAAQQETQYF
TGTGCCAGCAGTTTATTCGGGGCAGCACAACAAGAGACCCAGTACTTC
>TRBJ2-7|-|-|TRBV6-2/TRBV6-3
CASSPKGEQYF
TGTGCCAGCAGCCCCAAGGGCGAGCAGTACTTC
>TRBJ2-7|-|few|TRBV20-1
CSAISLSSYEQYF
TGCAGTGCTATCTCACTGAGCTCCTACGAGCAGTACTTC
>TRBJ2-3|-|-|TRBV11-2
CASIPTGSPDTQYF
TGTGCCAGCATCCCAACTGGGAGCCCAGATACGCAGTATTTT
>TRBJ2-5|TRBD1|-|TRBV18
CASSPLGTEETQYF
TGTGCCAGCTCACCACTGGGGACAGAAGAGACCCAGTACTTC
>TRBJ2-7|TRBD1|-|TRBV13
CASSSDRANEQYF
TGTGCCAGCAGCTCCGACAGGGCCAACGAGCAGTACTTC
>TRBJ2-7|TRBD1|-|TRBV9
CASSAQGARGEQYF
TGTGCCAGCAGCGCACAGGGGGCGCGTGGCGAGCAGTACTTC
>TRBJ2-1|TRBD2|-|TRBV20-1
CSDRRETGNEQFF
TGCAGTGATCGGCGGGAGACGGGCAATGAGCAGTTCTTC
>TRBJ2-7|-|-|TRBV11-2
CASSLSLVPDYEQYF
TGTGCCAGCAGCTTAAGTCTCGTCCCCGACTACGAGCAGTACTTC
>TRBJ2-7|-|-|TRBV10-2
CASSEARAEQYF
TGCGCCAGCAGTGAGGCTAGAGCCGAGCAGTACTTC
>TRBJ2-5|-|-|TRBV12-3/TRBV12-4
CASSLPVRPGEQYF
TGTGCCAGCAGTCTACCTGTTAGACCTGGGGAGCAGTACTTC
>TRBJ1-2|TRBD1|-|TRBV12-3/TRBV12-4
CASSFGPQGSYGYTF
TGTGCCAGCAGTTTCGGACCACAGGGGAGCTATGGCTACACCTTC
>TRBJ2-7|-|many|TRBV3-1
CASSPGDEQYF
TGTGCCAGCAGCCCGGGGGACGAGCAGTACTTC
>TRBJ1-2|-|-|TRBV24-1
CATSGLDGYTF
TGTGCCACCAGTGGTCTCGATGGCTACACCTTC
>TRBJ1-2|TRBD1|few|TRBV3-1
CASSQDPGQGDYGYTF
TGTGCCAGCAGCCAAGATCCCGGACAGGGGGACTATGGCTACACCTTC
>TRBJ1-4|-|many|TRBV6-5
CASSLGWSATNEKLFF
TGTGCCAGCAGCCTTGGATGGTCAGCAACTAATGAAAAACTGTTTTTT
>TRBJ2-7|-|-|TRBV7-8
CASSDASYEQYF
TGTGCCAGCAGCGATGCCTCCTACGAGCAGTACTTC
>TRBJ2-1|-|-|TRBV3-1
CASSPRSSYNEQFF
TGTGCCAGCAGCCCCCGCAGCAGTTACAATGAGCAGTTCTTC
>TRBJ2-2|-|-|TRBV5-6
CASSLRVAGELFF
TGTGCCAGCAGCTTGCGGGTAGCCGGGGAGCTGTTTTTT
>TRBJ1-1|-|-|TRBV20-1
CAGGDPGQKTEAFF
TGCGCGGGAGGGGACCCAGGACAGAAAACTGAAGCTTTCTTT
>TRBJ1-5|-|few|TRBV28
CASSYPGRVQPQHF
TGTGCCAGCAGTTACCCAGGTCGGGTCCAGCCCCAGCATTTT
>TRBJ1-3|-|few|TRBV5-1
CASSLEGPGNTIYF
TGTGCCAGCAGCTTGGAAGGGCCTGGAAACACCATATATTTT
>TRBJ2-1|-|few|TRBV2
CASMVGPSHNEQFF
TGTGCCAGCATGGTAGGTCCCAGCCACAATGAGCAGTTCTTC
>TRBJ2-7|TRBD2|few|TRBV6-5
CASSYPGLAGREQYF
TGTGCCAGCAGTTACCCCGGACTAGCGGGGAGAGAGCAGTACTTC
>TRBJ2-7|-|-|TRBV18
CASSPPVQHNYEQYF
TGTGCCAGCTCACCACCCGTACAGCACAACTACGAGCAGTACTTC
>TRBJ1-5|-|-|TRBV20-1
CSAREANQPQHF
TGCAGTGCTAGAGAGGCCAATCAGCCCCAGCATTTT
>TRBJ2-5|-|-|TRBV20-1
CSASAPAGLQETQYF
TGCAGTGCCAGCGCCCCAGCGGGTCTCCAGGAGACCCAGTACTTC
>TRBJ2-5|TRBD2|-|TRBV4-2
CASSPFWTSGGANWAQYF
TGTGCCAGCAGCCCATTTTGGACTAGCGGGGGGGCTAATTGGGCCCAGTACTTC
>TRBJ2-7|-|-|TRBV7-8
CASSLVSWGSYEQYF
TGTGCCAGCAGCTTAGTCTCGTGGGGATCCTACGAGCAGTACTTC
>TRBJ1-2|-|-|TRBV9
CASSVGVGPNYGYTF
TGTGCCAGCAGCGTAGGGGTGGGCCCCAACTATGGCTACACCTTC
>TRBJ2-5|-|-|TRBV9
CASSASPTSQETQYF
TGTGCCAGCAGCGCCAGCCCGACTAGCCAAGAGACCCAGTACTTC
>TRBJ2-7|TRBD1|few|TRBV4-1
CASSQGLGGNEQYF
TGCGCCAGCAGCCAAGGGCTAGGGGGCAACGAGCAGTACTTC
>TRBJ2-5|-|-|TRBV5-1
CASSLADVLPGETQYF
TGCGCCAGCAGCTTGGCCGACGTTCTCCCCGGGGAGACCCAGTACTTC
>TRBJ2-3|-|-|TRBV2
CASRTRDTQYF
TGTGCCAGCAGGACTAGGGATACGCAGTATTTT
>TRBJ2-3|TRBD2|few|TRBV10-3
CAISFGTSGAGTDTQYF
TGTGCCATCAGTTTTGGGACTAGCGGGGCCGGTACAGATACGCAGTATTTT
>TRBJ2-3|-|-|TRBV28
CASTQRLRLVRTQDTQYF
TGTGCCAGCACCCAAAGATTACGTCTCGTCCGTACACAGGATACGCAGTATTTT
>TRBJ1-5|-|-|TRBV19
CASSMGTANQPQHF
TGTGCCAGTAGTATGGGGACGGCCAATCAGCCCCAGCATTTT